Presented here are 10 T cell receptor beta chains from one specimen sequenced in a study of neurological immune-mediated disorders. TCRdb fed the 5' RACE reads into MiXCR, producing one record per CDR3 protein. The sample has 75,000 to 85,000 distinct CDR3 sequences; over 15% are singletons. Material for sequencing was PBMCs. The receptor source for this set is a woman in her thirties or forties in good health.

The chain is built from TRBV15 and TRBJ1-1; D is uncertain. Germline CDR1 and CDR2: LNHNV and YYDKDF (reference sequence). The CDR3 loop spans 11 amino acids. The ends were cut back, 0 bases at V and 4 bases at J, with 0 bases in the middle. CDR3 sequence (DNA): TGTGCCACCAGCAGAGACACTGAAGCTTTCTTT. This codes for CATSRDTEAFF.

This clonotype was picked up many times. This chain connects TRBV20-1 to TRBJ2-1; D remains ambiguous. Deletions cut 5 bases from V and 2 bases from J, with 16 bases between. CDR1 is DFQATT and CDR2 is SNEGSKA in the germline V gene (reference sequence). The CDR3 spans 15 residues. This CDR3 is CSAPNPAAAYNEQFF. CDR3 nucleotides: TGCAGTGCTCCTAACCCGGCCGCTGCCTACAATGAGCAGTTCTTC.

This clonotype was seen ten or more times. This sequence joins TRBV7-3 and TRBJ2-3; tentative D call: TRBD1 (5 bases). CDR1 and CDR2 (germline): SGHTA, FQGTGA. This CDR3 spans 15 amino acids. Deletions cut 4 bases from V and 1 base from J, with 12 bases between. CDR3 protein: CASSSQGYGTDTQYF. DNA for the CDR3: TGTGCCAGCAGCTCGCAGGGCTATGGCACAGATACGCAGTATTTT.

This clonotype has at least ten counts. This rearrangement joins TRBV20-1 to TRBJ2-5; no clear D gene. In germline, CDR1 is DFQATT, CDR2 SNEGSKA (reference sequence). Trimming stripped 2 bases from V and 2 bases from J, with 9 bases between. The CDR3 is 13 amino acids. The CDR3 here is CSARKWGQETQYF. Here the CDR3 DNA reads TGCAGTGCTAGAAAATGGGGACAAGAGACCCAGTACTTC.

This clonotype showed up many times. The chain carries TRBV12-5 and TRBJ1-2; D gene unclear. The CDR3 runs 14 residues. The germline V gene has CDR1 LGHNT and CDR2 FRNRAP. Trimming left V 6 bases short and J 4 bases short, with 15 bases between. CDR3 coding DNA: TGTGCTAGTGGACCCTACCTAAGAGGCTATGGCTACACCTTC. Translating it yields CASGPYLRGYGYTF.

This clonotype was seen ten or more times. V usage is TRBV6-1 and J usage is TRBJ1-2, with no clear D. The V end was cut by 1 base, the J end by 4 bases, with 10 bases between. This CDR3 is 14 amino acids long. The germline gives CDR1 MNHNS, CDR2 SASEGT. The CDR3 DNA reads TGTGCCAGCAGTGAAGGGTGGGGATCCTATGGCTACACCTTC. It translates to CASSEGWGSYGYTF.

Comment on this clonotype: With a much larger clone just one base away, this may be a read error. This sequence joins TRBV20-1 and TRBJ1-1, with D possibly matching TRBD1 (5 bases). CDR3 length: 12 residues. V lost 3 bases, J lost 4 bases, and 9 bases lay in between. CDR1 is DFQATT and CDR2 is SNEGSKA in the germline V gene (reference sequence). The DNA for the CDR3 is TGCAGTGCTAGGAGTACAGGCACTGAAGCTTTCTTT. Its translation is CSARSTGTEAFF.

This clonotype was detected ten times or more. The chain has TRBV6-5 and TRBJ2-1; the D call may be TRBD1 or TRBD2 (6 bases each). With 7 bases removed from V and 0 bases from J, the gap between germline ends came to 16 bases. CDR3 length equals 16 residues. Per the germline V gene, CDR1 is MNHEY and CDR2 is SVGAGI. DNA of the CDR3: TGTGCCAGCACCGAGTTCGGGGGCAACTCCTACAATGAGCAGTTCTTC. This codes for CASTEFGGNSYNEQFF.

This clonotype occurred many times. The chain recombines TRBV6-2 or TRBV6-3 with TRBJ2-2; 7 nucleotides agree with TRBD1. Germline trimming cut 7 bases from V and 4 bases from J; bases unmatched to any gene: 0. CDR3 length equals 12 residues. The germline gives CDR1 MNHEY, CDR2 SVGEGT. The CDR3 sequence: CASNRGTGELFF. The CDR3 DNA sequence: TGTGCCAGCAACAGGGGCACCGGGGAGCTGTTTTTT.

The V call is TRBV7-7, the J call TRBJ2-2; D is unclear. Germline values: CDR1 SSHAT, CDR2 FNYEAQ (reference sequence). There are 14 residues in the CDR3. V shed 1 base and J shed 4 bases, with 7 bases lying between them. CDR3 protein: CASSLVSFTGELFF. The CDR3 DNA reads as TGTGCCAGCAGCTTAGTATCCTTCACCGGGGAGCTGTTTTTT.